The clone carrying this T cell receptor (beta chain) was seen a few times. The data stem from a study of blood T cell repertoires in COVID-19. Study-wide context: Researchers got acute and convalescent COVID-19 samples from the United States, Italy and Spain. The cDNA or gDNA used as material had been derived from T cells, B-cell-depleted T cells, or PBMCs.

Authors' methods: Quantification of nucleated cells was approximated via reference gene primer amplification. The repertoire was sequenced with immunoSEQ multiplex PCR; TCRdb's copy has only in-frame clones and lacks some. V and J calls and clone size are those listed in that table; D and trimming were worked out from the DNA. The table records 70,000 or so clones, over 75% of them present only once. Germline V gene sequence: CDR1 SNHLY, CDR2 FYNNEI. The length of the CDR3 is 14 residues. V shed 2 bases, J shed 6 bases, and the junction held 3 bases outside the gene matches. The V call is TRBV2, the J call TRBJ2-7; 11 bases match TRBD2. The source material was peripheral blood. This clonotype was obtained from a human donor in a cohort sampled during active COVID-19. CDR3 residues: CASSESLAGVEQYF. DNA of the CDR3: TGTGCCAGCAGTGAATCACTAGCGGGAGTCGAGCAGTACTTC.